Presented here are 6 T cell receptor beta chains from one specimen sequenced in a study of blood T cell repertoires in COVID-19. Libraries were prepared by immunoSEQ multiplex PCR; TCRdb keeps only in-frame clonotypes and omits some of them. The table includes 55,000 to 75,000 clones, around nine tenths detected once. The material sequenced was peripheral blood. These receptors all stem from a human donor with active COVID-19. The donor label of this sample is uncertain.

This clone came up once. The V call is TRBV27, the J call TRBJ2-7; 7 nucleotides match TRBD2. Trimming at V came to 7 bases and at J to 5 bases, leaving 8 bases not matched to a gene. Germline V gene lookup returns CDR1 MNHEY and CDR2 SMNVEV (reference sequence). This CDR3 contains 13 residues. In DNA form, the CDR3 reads TGTGCCAGCAAGTACGCGGGAGAGGACGAGCAGTACTTC. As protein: CASKYAGEDEQYF.

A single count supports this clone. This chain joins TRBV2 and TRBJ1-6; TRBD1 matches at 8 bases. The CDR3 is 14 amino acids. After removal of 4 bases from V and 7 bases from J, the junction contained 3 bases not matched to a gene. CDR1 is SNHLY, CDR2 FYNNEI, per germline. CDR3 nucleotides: TGTGCCAGCAGTGGAGGACAGGGAAATTCACCCCTCCACTTT. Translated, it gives CASSGGQGNSPLHF.

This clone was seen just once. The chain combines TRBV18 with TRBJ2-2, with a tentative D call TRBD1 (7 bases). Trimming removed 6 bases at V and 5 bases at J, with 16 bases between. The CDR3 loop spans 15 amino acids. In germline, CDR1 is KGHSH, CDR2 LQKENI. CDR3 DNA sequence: TGTGCCAGCTCTTATCTACAGGGGAGGACCGGGGAGCTGTTTTTT. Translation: CASSYLQGRTGELFF.

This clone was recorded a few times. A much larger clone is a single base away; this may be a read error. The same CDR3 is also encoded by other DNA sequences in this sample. CDR3: CASSPDRENTGELFF. CDR3 coding DNA: TGTGCCAGCAGTCCGGACAGGGAAAACACCGGGGAGCTGTTTTTT. The J gene is TRBJ2-2, the V gene TRBV27; 8 bases match TRBD1. V trimming: 5 bases; J trimming: 2 bases; junction bases outside the gene matches: 4. The CDR3 totals 15 residues. From germline, CDR1 is MNHEY and CDR2 SMNVEV (reference sequence).

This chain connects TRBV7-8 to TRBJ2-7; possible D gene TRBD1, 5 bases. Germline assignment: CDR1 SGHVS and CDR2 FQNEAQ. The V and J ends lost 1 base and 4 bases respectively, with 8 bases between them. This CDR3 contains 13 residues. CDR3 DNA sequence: TGTGCCAGCAGCTTAGTTACAGGATACGAGCAGTACTTC. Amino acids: CASSLVTGYEQYF.

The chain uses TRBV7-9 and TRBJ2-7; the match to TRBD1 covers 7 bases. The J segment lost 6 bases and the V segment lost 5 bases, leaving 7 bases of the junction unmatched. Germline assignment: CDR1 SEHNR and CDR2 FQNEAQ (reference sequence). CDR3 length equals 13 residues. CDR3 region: CASSPDRWGEQYF. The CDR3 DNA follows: TGTGCCAGCAGCCCGGACAGGTGGGGCGAGCAGTACTTC.